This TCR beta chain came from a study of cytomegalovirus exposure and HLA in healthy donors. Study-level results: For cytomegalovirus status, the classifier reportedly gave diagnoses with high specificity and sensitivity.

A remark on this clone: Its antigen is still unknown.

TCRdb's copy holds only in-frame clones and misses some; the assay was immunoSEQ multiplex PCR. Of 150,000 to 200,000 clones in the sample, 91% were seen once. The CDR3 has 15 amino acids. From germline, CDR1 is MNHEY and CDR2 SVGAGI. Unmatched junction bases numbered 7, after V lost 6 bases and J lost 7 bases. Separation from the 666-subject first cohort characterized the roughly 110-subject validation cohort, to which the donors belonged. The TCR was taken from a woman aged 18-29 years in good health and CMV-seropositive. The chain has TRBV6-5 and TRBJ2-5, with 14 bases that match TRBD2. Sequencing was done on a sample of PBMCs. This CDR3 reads CASSPTSGGAGTQYF. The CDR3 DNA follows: TGTGCCAGCAGCCCGACTAGCGGGGGGGCCGGGACCCAGTACTTC.